A selection of T cell receptor beta chains follows, all from one sample in a study of blood T cell repertoires in COVID-19. Using immunoSEQ multiplex PCR, the repertoire was profiled, and TCRdb retains in-frame clones only, with some absent. Among about 350,000 clones listed, approximately 89% were seen once. Source material: PBMCs or T cells enriched from blood (not recorded which). The receptors originated from a woman aged 25 to 39 who had recovered from COVID-19. Each CDR3 is given with its conserved first and last residue. D genes are given only for firm matches. A row's size may be missing; if present it is once, few, many or a size class.

d_gene: -
v_gene: TRBV3-1/TRBV3-2
abundance: -
len: 15
j_gene: TRBJ1-1
CDR3aa: CASSHRRGEATEAFF
CDR3nt: TGTGCCAGCAGCCACAGGAGGGGAGAGGCCACTGAAGCTTTCTTT

d_gene: -
v_gene: TRBV5-8
abundance: -
len: 14
j_gene: TRBJ1-3
CDR3aa: CASSLRSSGNTIYF
CDR3nt: TGTGCCAGCAGCCTTAGAAGCTCTGGAAACACCATATATTTT

d_gene: -
v_gene: TRBV19
abundance: -
len: 15
j_gene: TRBJ2-1
CDR3aa: CASSSSLGGYNEQFF
CDR3nt: TGTGCCAGTAGTAGCTCCCTGGGAGGTTACAATGAGCAGTTCTTC

d_gene: -
v_gene: TRBV7-3
abundance: -
len: 16
j_gene: TRBJ2-7
CDR3aa: CASSLTRATLSYEQYF
CDR3nt: TGTGCCAGCAGCTTAACCAGGGCGACCCTCTCCTACGAGCAGTACTTC

d_gene: -
v_gene: TRBV18
abundance: -
len: 13
j_gene: TRBJ1-2
CDR3aa: CASSPLAGDGYTF
CDR3nt: TGTGCCAGCTCACCCCTCGCGGGGGATGGCTACACCTTC

d_gene: TRBD2
v_gene: TRBV11-2
abundance: few
len: 16
j_gene: TRBJ2-5
CDR3aa: CASSSSWLAGQETQYF
CDR3nt: TGTGCCAGCAGCTCCTCCTGGCTAGCGGGACAAGAGACCCAGTACTTC

d_gene: TRBD1
v_gene: TRBV10-3
abundance: -
len: 14
j_gene: TRBJ2-5
CDR3aa: CATSPGQGVETQYF
CDR3nt: TGTGCCACCAGTCCGGGACAGGGGGTAGAGACCCAGTACTTC

d_gene: TRBD1
v_gene: TRBV3-1/TRBV3-2
abundance: -
len: 14
j_gene: TRBJ1-4
CDR3aa: CASSQRDREGKLFF
CDR3nt: TGTGCCAGCAGCCAGAGGGACAGGGAAGGAAAACTGTTTTTT

d_gene: TRBD1
v_gene: TRBV5-1
abundance: -
len: 14
j_gene: TRBJ2-7
CDR3aa: CASSPGTGGYEQYF
CDR3nt: TGCGCCAGCAGCCCCGGGACAGGGGGCTACGAGCAGTACTTC

d_gene: -
v_gene: TRBV5-6
abundance: -
len: 16
j_gene: TRBJ1-2
CDR3aa: CASRPAEQGAYYGYTF
CDR3nt: TGTGCCAGCAGACCAGCCGAACAGGGTGCATACTATGGCTACACCTTC

d_gene: TRBD1
v_gene: TRBV25-1
abundance: -
len: 13
j_gene: TRBJ2-7
CDR3aa: CASSPGGWGEQYF
CDR3nt: TGTGCCAGCAGTCCAGGGGGCTGGGGCGAGCAGTACTTC

d_gene: -
v_gene: TRBV3-1/TRBV3-2
abundance: -
len: 14
j_gene: TRBJ2-3
CDR3aa: CASSRGGGADTQYF
CDR3nt: TGTGCCAGCAGCCGGGGGGGCGGCGCAGATACGCAGTATTTT

d_gene: -
v_gene: TRBV29-1
abundance: -
len: 12
j_gene: TRBJ1-2
CDR3aa: CSVEDGGFGYTF
CDR3nt: TGCAGCGTTGAAGATGGCGGCTTTGGCTACACCTTC

d_gene: TRBD1
v_gene: TRBV25-1
abundance: -
len: 17
j_gene: TRBJ1-4
CDR3aa: CASSDHIGTASNEKLFF
CDR3nt: TGTGCCAGCAGTGATCACATAGGGACAGCCTCGAATGAAAAACTGTTTTTT

d_gene: TRBD2
v_gene: TRBV3-1/TRBV3-2
abundance: -
len: 17
j_gene: TRBJ2-2
CDR3aa: CASSQVPGRREGGELFF
CDR3nt: TGTGCCAGCAGCCAAGTACCGGGCCGCAGGGAGGGCGGGGAGCTGTTTTTT

d_gene: TRBD1
v_gene: TRBV2
abundance: once
len: 11
j_gene: TRBJ2-7
CDR3aa: CAGSQGEEQYF
CDR3nt: TGTGCCGGCTCACAGGGGGAAGAGCAGTACTTC

d_gene: -
v_gene: TRBV14
abundance: -
len: 15
j_gene: TRBJ1-4
CDR3aa: CASSQGQTDNEKLFF
CDR3nt: TGTGCCAGCAGCCAAGGACAGACGGATAATGAAAAACTGTTTTTT

d_gene: TRBD1
v_gene: TRBV28
abundance: -
len: 15
j_gene: TRBJ2-1
CDR3aa: CASSTGTGIYNEQFF
CDR3nt: TGTGCCAGCAGCACCGGGACAGGGATCTACAATGAGCAGTTCTTC

d_gene: -
v_gene: TRBV5-1
abundance: few
len: 13
j_gene: TRBJ1-4
CDR3aa: CASSLGQGEKLFF
CDR3nt: TGCGCCAGCAGCCTCGGGCAGGGTGAAAAACTGTTTTTT

d_gene: -
v_gene: TRBV5-8
abundance: -
len: 11
j_gene: TRBJ1-4
CDR3aa: CASSLAEKLFF
CDR3nt: TGTGCCAGCAGCTTGGCGGAAAAACTGTTTTTT

d_gene: TRBD1
v_gene: TRBV5-1
abundance: -
len: 14
j_gene: TRBJ1-1
CDR3aa: CASSLGQGGTEAFF
CDR3nt: TGCGCCAGCAGCTTGGGTCAGGGGGGAACTGAAGCTTTCTTT

d_gene: -
v_gene: TRBV6-2/TRBV6-3
abundance: -
len: 16
j_gene: TRBJ1-5
CDR3aa: CASSTKDILKHQPQHF
CDR3nt: TGTGCCAGCAGTACCAAGGACATACTTAAACATCAGCCCCAGCATTTT

d_gene: -
v_gene: TRBV4-2
abundance: once
len: 14
j_gene: TRBJ2-1
CDR3aa: CASSQGVGPNEQFF
CDR3nt: TGTGCCAGCAGCCAAGGAGTGGGCCCCAATGAGCAGTTCTTC

d_gene: TRBD1
v_gene: TRBV5-4
abundance: once
len: 16
j_gene: TRBJ2-1
CDR3aa: CASSLPRDRGSNEQFF
CDR3nt: TGTGCCAGCAGCTTGCCCCGGGACAGGGGGAGTAATGAGCAGTTCTTC

d_gene: TRBD1
v_gene: TRBV28
abundance: -
len: 15
j_gene: TRBJ1-1
CDR3aa: CASSAGQGGRPEAFF
CDR3nt: TGTGCCAGCAGTGCCGGACAGGGAGGAAGGCCTGAAGCTTTCTTT

d_gene: -
v_gene: TRBV28
abundance: once
len: 14
j_gene: TRBJ1-1
CDR3aa: CASSYLGVAPEAFF
CDR3nt: TGTGCCAGCAGTTACTTAGGGGTCGCGCCCGAAGCTTTCTTT

d_gene: -
v_gene: TRBV15
abundance: -
len: 15
j_gene: TRBJ1-5
CDR3aa: CATSKYQTGNQPQHF
CDR3nt: TGTGCCACCAGCAAGTACCAGACGGGTAATCAGCCCCAGCATTTT

d_gene: TRBD1
v_gene: TRBV2
abundance: once
len: 14
j_gene: TRBJ1-2
CDR3aa: CASSSAGTAYGYTF
CDR3nt: TGTGCCAGCAGTTCCGCCGGGACAGCCTATGGCTACACCTTC

d_gene: TRBD2
v_gene: TRBV28
abundance: -
len: 17
j_gene: TRBJ2-1
CDR3aa: CASSHHSGAGMHNEQFF
CDR3nt: TGTGCCAGCAGCCATCATAGCGGGGCCGGGATGCACAATGAGCAGTTCTTC

d_gene: -
v_gene: TRBV7-2
abundance: -
len: 13
j_gene: TRBJ1-1
CDR3aa: CASSADSNTEAFF
CDR3nt: TGTGCCAGCAGCGCCGACAGTAACACTGAAGCTTTCTTT

d_gene: TRBD2
v_gene: TRBV9
abundance: -
len: 14
j_gene: TRBJ2-3
CDR3aa: CASSVGGGANTQYF
CDR3nt: TGTGCCAGCAGCGTGGGCGGGGGGGCAAATACGCAGTATTTT

d_gene: -
v_gene: TRBV7-2
abundance: -
len: 13
j_gene: TRBJ1-2
CDR3aa: CASSSGRGYGYTF
CDR3nt: TGTGCCAGCAGCTCAGGACGGGGCTATGGCTACACCTTC

d_gene: -
v_gene: TRBV11-2
abundance: -
len: 14
j_gene: TRBJ1-1
CDR3aa: CASSPIAGSTEAFF
CDR3nt: TGTGCCAGCAGCCCCATAGCAGGGTCCACTGAAGCTTTCTTT

d_gene: -
v_gene: TRBV28
abundance: -
len: 15
j_gene: TRBJ2-6
CDR3aa: CASTHRSSGANVLTF
CDR3nt: TGTGCCAGCACCCACAGGAGCTCTGGGGCCAACGTCCTGACTTTC

d_gene: TRBD1
v_gene: TRBV2
abundance: -
len: 15
j_gene: TRBJ2-1
CDR3aa: CASSNRGTPNNEQFF
CDR3nt: TGTGCCAGCAGTAACAGGGGGACGCCGAACAATGAGCAGTTCTTC

d_gene: -
v_gene: TRBV15
abundance: few
len: 13
j_gene: TRBJ2-2
CDR3aa: CATSLRLNGELFF
CDR3nt: TGTGCCACCAGCCTCCGGTTGAACGGGGAGCTGTTTTTT

d_gene: -
v_gene: TRBV19
abundance: -
len: 11
j_gene: TRBJ1-2
CDR3aa: CASSTEGGYTF
CDR3nt: TGTGCCAGTAGTACCGAGGGAGGCTACACCTTC

d_gene: -
v_gene: TRBV28
abundance: -
len: 17
j_gene: TRBJ1-2
CDR3aa: CASKKTGSTQANYGYTF
CDR3nt: TGTGCCAGCAAAAAAACAGGGTCTACCCAAGCTAACTATGGCTACACCTTC